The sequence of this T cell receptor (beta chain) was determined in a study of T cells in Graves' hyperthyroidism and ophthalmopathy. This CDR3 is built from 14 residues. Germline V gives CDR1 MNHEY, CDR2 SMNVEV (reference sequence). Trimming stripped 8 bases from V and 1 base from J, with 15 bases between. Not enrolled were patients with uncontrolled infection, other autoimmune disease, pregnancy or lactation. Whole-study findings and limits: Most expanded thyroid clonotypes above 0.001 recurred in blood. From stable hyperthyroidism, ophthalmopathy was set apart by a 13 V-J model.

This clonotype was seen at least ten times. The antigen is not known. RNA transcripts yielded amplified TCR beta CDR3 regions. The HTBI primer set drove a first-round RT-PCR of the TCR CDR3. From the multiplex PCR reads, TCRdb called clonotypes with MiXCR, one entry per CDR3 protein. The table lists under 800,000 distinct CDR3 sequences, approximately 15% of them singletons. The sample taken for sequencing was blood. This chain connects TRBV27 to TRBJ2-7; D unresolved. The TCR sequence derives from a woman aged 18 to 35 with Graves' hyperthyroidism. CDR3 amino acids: CASRVVGDSYEQYF. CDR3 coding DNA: TGTGCCAGCCGAGTCGTGGGTGATTCCTACGAGCAGTACTTC.